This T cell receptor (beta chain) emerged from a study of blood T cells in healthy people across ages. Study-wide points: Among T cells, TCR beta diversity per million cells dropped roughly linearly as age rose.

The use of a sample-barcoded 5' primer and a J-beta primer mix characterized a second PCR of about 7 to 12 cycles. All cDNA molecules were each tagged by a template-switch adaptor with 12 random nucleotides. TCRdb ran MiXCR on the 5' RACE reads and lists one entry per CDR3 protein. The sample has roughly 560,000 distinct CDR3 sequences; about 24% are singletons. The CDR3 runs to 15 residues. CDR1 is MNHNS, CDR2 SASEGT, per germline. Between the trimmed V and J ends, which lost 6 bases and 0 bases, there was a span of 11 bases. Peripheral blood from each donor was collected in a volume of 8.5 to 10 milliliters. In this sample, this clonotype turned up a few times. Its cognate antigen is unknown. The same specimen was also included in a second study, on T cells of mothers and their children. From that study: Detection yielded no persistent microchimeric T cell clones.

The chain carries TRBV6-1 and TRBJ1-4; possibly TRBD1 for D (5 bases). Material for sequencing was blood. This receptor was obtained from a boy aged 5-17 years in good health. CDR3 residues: CASRLKGATNEKLFF. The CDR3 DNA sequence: TGTGCCAGCAGACTAAAAGGGGCAACTAATGAAAAACTGTTTTTT.